Shown below are 20 T cell receptor beta chains from a single sample sequenced in a study of shared clonotypes between healthy human individuals (dated by TCRdb to the early 2020s). Library preparation was by the immunoSEQ multiplex PCR assay. Held by TCRdb, this immuneACCESS table contains in-frame sequences only and omits some clones. Under half of the omission traces to an unresolved V gene where checked; the cause of the rest is unknown. A total of roughly 1.4 million clones appear in this sample, approximately 98.5% of them only once. The ten largest clonotypes hold roughly 0.35% of the sample. Material for sequencing was naive CD4+ T cells sorted from blood. The cell subset or site label of this sample denotes: CD45RA+ positively selected. The receptors here all came from a man between 25 and 39 years old in good health.

The V and J genes are TRBV11-1 and TRBJ2-5; D is uncertain. The CDR3 consists of 13 residues. CDR1 is SGHAT, CDR2 FQDESV, per germline (reference sequence). V gave up 5 bases and J gave up 4 bases, with 11 bases separating them. Here the CDR3 reads CASSRNPSETQYF. CDR3 coding DNA: TGTGCCAGCAGCCGTAATCCCTCAGAGACCCAGTACTTC.

About this clone: Relative to the germline gene, one junction end is altered; a read error may explain this. The chain has TRBV7-9 and TRBJ2-3; the D is unclear. This CDR3 spans 16 amino acids. From germline, CDR1 is SEHNR and CDR2 FQNEAQ (reference sequence). The CDR3 DNA follows: TGTGCCAGTAGCTTAGCCCGGGCCGCGGGCACAGATACGCAGTATTTT. It specifies CASSLARAAGTDTQYF. The whole variable domain, filled in from reference TRBV7-9 and TRBJ2-3, reads DTGVSQNPRHKITKRGQNVTFRCDPISEHNRLYWYRQTLGQGPEFLTYFQNEAQLEKSRLLSDRFSAERPKGSFSTLEIQRTEQGDSAMYLCASSLARAAGTDTQYFGPGTRLTVL.

This chain joins TRBV9 and TRBJ2-7, with 11 nucleotides matching TRBD1. The CDR3 contains 14 residues. Germline-derived CDR1 and CDR2 are SGDLS and YYNGEE. V gave up 4 bases and J gave up 2 bases; unmatched junction bases: 2. CDR3 region: CASSRTGGTYEQYF. For the CDR3, the DNA is TGTGCCAGCAGCAGGACAGGGGGCACCTACGAGCAGTACTTC.

This chain connects TRBV5-1 to TRBJ2-7; D is unclear. CDR1 is SGHRS, CDR2 YFSETQ, per germline. The CDR3 is 16 amino acids. The germline V and J ends were trimmed by 1 base and 4 bases, with 18 bases remaining between them. The CDR3 DNA reads TGCGCCAGCAGCTTGTCTCCTGGTGAGATAATGTACGAGCAGTACTTC. Translation: CASSLSPGEIMYEQYF.

CDR3: CASSALARPGANVLTF. CDR3 sequence (DNA): TGTGCCAGCAGTGCTCTTGCCAGGCCAGGGGCCAACGTCCTGACTTTC. The V and J genes are TRBV6-1 and TRBJ2-6; the D is unclear. Per germline, CDR1 MNHNS and CDR2 SASEGT. V lost 4 bases and J 4 bases, leaving 14 bases between the germline ends. The CDR3 covers 16 residues.

This chain connects TRBV7-8 to TRBJ2-7; 10 bases align to TRBD2. Per germline, CDR1 SGHVS and CDR2 FQNEAQ. The CDR3 extends over 16 amino acids. Germline trimming cut 2 bases from V and 3 bases from J; bases unmatched to any gene: 7. The CDR3 loop reads CASSLLRTSGNYEQYF. The DNA for the CDR3 is TGTGCCAGCAGCTTATTACGGACTAGCGGAAACTACGAGCAGTACTTC.

The chain recombines TRBV28 with TRBJ1-1; D not resolved. V lost 5 bases and J 1 base, leaving 11 bases between the germline ends. The length of the CDR3 is 14 residues. Germline assignment: CDR1 MDHEN and CDR2 SYDVKM. The CDR3: CASSPWEGNTEAFF. For the CDR3, the DNA is TGTGCCAGCAGTCCATGGGAGGGGAACACTGAAGCTTTCTTT.

V usage is TRBV4-1 and J usage is TRBJ2-3; 7 positions match TRBD1. The V gene's germline CDR1 is MGHRA and CDR2 YSYEKL. V was pared by 0 bases and J by 1 base, with 4 bases of the junction left unmatched. This CDR3 region has 16 residues. CDR3 in DNA: TGCGCCAGCAGCCAAGACCGGGACAGCGGCACAGATACGCAGTATTTT. Residues: CASSQDRDSGTDTQYF.

The chain is built from TRBV6-5 and TRBJ2-1; D remains ambiguous. The CDR3 has 14 amino acids. Trimming stripped 4 bases from V and 9 bases from J, with 16 bases between. CDR1 and CDR2 from the germline V gene are MNHEY and SVGAGI. The CDR3: CASSFLGSVREQFF. CDR3 DNA: TGTGCCAGCAGTTTTTTAGGCTCGGTGCGTGAGCAGTTCTTC.

V and J are TRBV10-3 and TRBJ1-2; a weak D match, TRBD1 (5 bases). The germline V gene has CDR1 ENHRY and CDR2 SYGVKD. Trimming removed 8 bases at V and 7 bases at J, with 20 bases between. The CDR3 contains 14 residues. The CDR3 coding sequence is TGTGCCATCGTGGGAGCGGGGCAGCGCGGTGGCTACACCTTC. This sequence encodes CAIVGAGQRGGYTF.

The CDR3 protein is CASSYRQALREAFF. In DNA form, the CDR3 reads TGTGCCAGCAGTTACCGCCAGGCCCTACGGGAAGCTTTCTTT. The V and J genes are TRBV6-5 and TRBJ1-1, with D unresolved. Deletions cut 2 bases from V and 8 bases from J, with 15 bases between. Germline V gene data show CDR1 as MNHEY and CDR2 as SVGAGI. The CDR3 length is 14 residues.

The V and J genes are TRBV27 and TRBJ2-7, with 13 bases aligning to TRBD2. This CDR3 contains 15 residues. V shed 6 bases, J shed 2 bases, and the junction held 4 bases outside the gene matches. Germline assignment: CDR1 MNHEY and CDR2 SMNVEV (reference sequence). The CDR3 nucleotides read TGTGCCAGCAGATACGGGACTAGCGGGACCTACGAGCAGTACTTC. It yields the protein CASRYGTSGTYEQYF.

Written as DNA, the CDR3 is TGCGCCAGCAGCCTCATGGGGAGGGCGGGAGTAGTAGATACGCAGTATTTT. Residues: CASSLMGRAGVVDTQYF. The J gene is TRBJ2-3, the V gene TRBV4-3; 7 bases are shared with TRBD2. V gave up 4 bases and J gave up 5 bases; unmatched junction bases: 15. The V gene's germline CDR1 is LGHNA and CDR2 YSLEER. The CDR3 contains 17 residues.

This clone was seen a single time. The rearrangement joins TRBV30 to TRBJ1-4, with a weak D call TRBD1 (6 bases). The CDR3 sequence is 14 residues long. Looked up from germline, CDR1 is GTSNPN and CDR2 is SVGIG (reference sequence). The V end lost 3 bases, the J end lost 1 base, and 9 bases lay between the germline ends. Written as DNA, the CDR3 is TGTGCCTGGAGAAGGGGGGGAACTAATGAAAAACTGTTTTTT. Translated, it gives CAWRRGGTNEKLFF.

The rearrangement uses TRBV29-1 and TRBJ1-1; perhaps TRBD1 as D (6 bases). The CDR3 contains 13 residues. The germline V gene has CDR1 SQVTM and CDR2 ANQGSEA. The ends were cut back, 4 bases at V and 9 bases at J, with 18 bases in the middle. The CDR3 sequence: CSVGPQQDSQAFF. DNA of the CDR3: TGCAGCGTTGGGCCGCAACAGGACAGTCAAGCTTTCTTT.

The chain uses TRBV28 and TRBJ2-2; D tentatively reads TRBD1 or TRBD2 (5 bases each). CDR1 and CDR2 (germline): MDHEN, SYDVKM. This CDR3 region has 15 residues. Trimming took 11 bases from V and 0 from J, leaving 16 bases between them. CDR3 bases: TGTGCCGGATCGGGACGGATGACGAACACCGGGGAGCTGTTTTTT. Translating gives CAGSGRMTNTGELFF.

This clone was observed once. The V and J genes are TRBV7-9 and TRBJ2-7; the D gene is possibly TRBD2 (6 bases). Germline assignment: CDR1 SEHNR and CDR2 FQNEAQ (reference sequence). The CDR3 sequence is 14 residues long. V lost 6 bases, J lost 7 bases, and 19 bases lay in between. The CDR3 sequence is CASRGIQGAGEQYF. Written as DNA, the CDR3 is TGTGCCAGCAGGGGTATTCAAGGGGCGGGAGAGCAGTACTTC. Full variable domain (outside the CDR3, taken from reference TRBV7-9 and TRBJ2-7): DTGVSQNPRHKITKRGQNVTFRCDPISEHNRLYWYRQTLGQGPEFLTYFQNEAQLEKSRLLSDRFSAERPKGSFSTLEIQRTEQGDSAMYLCASRGIQGAGEQYFGPGTRLTVT.

The chain is built from TRBV5-5 and TRBJ2-3; the D is unclear. Germline V gene sequence: CDR1 SGHKS, CDR2 YYEKEE (reference sequence). The V end lost 3 bases, the J end lost 4 bases, and 9 bases lay between the germline ends. The length of the CDR3 is 13 residues. CDR3 sequence (DNA): TGTGCCAGCAGCTCAACGACTGCAGATACGCAGTATTTT. Translation: CASSSTTADTQYF.

V is TRBV7-2 and J is TRBJ2-1; 7 bases line up with TRBD1. The CDR3 has 16 amino acids. CDR1 is SGHTA and CDR2 is FQGNSA in the germline V gene. Trimming removed 6 bases from V and 3 bases from J; junction bases left unmatched: 11. The CDR3, as DNA: TGTGCCAGCAGTCGACAGGGCGTCCCACTCTACAATGAGCAGTTCTTC. Amino acid sequence: CASSRQGVPLYNEQFF.

The rearrangement joins TRBV10-3 to TRBJ1-2; the D gene is possibly TRBD1 (6 bases). Germline V CDR1 and CDR2: ENHRY, SYGVKD. The CDR3 runs to 15 residues. Trimming pared 4 bases from V and 7 bases from J, leaving 19 bases between. This CDR3 reads CAISGSSGGARGYTF. CDR3 sequence (DNA): TGTGCCATCAGTGGGTCCTCGGGGGGCGCGCGTGGCTACACCTTC.